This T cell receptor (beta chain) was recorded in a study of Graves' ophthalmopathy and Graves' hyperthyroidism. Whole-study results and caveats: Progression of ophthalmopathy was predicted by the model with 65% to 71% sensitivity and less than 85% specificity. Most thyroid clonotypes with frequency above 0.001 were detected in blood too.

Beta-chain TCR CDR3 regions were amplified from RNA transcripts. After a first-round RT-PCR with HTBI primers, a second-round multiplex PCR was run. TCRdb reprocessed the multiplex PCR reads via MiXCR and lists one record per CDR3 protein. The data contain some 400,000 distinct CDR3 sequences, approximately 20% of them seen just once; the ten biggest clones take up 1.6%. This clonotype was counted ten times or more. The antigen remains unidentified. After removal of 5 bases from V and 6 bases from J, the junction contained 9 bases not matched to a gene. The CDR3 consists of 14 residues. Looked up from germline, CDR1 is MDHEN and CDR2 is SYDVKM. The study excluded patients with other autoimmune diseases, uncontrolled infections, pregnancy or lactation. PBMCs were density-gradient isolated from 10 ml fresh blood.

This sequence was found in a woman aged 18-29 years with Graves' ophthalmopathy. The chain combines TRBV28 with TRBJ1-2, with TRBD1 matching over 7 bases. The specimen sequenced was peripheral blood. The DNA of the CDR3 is TGTGCCAGCAGTCTTGGACGAACAGGGGATGGCTACACCTTC. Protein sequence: CASSLGRTGDGYTF.